These 19 T cell receptor beta chains were all obtained from the same sample, sequenced in a study of blood T cell repertoires in COVID-19. The assay was immunoSEQ multiplex PCR, and TCRdb's table has in-frame clones only and misses some. This sample has over 130,000 clones, with more than 75% found just once. Sequenced material: peripheral blood. These receptor sequences come from an elderly woman with acute or convalescent COVID-19.

This chain links TRBV30 with TRBJ1-3; D perhaps matches TRBD1 (5 bases). The germline V gene encodes CDR1 GTSNPN and CDR2 SVGIG (reference sequence). V lost 3 bases to trimming and J lost 4 bases, with 13 bases between them. The length of the CDR3 is 14 residues. Here the CDR3 reads CAWSTGLFGNTIYF. The CDR3 DNA follows: TGTGCCTGGAGCACGGGACTCTTCGGAAACACCATATATTTT.

V gene TRBV3-1 (or the pseudogene TRBV3-2) combines with J gene TRBJ2-2, with TRBD1 as a possible D gene (5 bases). The CDR3 spans 13 residues. V was shortened by 2 bases and J by 8 bases, with 9 bases between the two germline ends. CDR1 and CDR2 (germline): LGHDT, YNNKEL (reference sequence). In DNA, the CDR3 is TGTGCCAGCAGCCAACAGGGATCGGGGGAGCTGTTTTTT. Translating it yields CASSQQGSGELFF.

In this sample, this clone turned up once. The V call is TRBV28, the J call TRBJ1-6; D unresolved. The CDR3 contains 12 residues. Germline CDR1 MDHEN, CDR2 SYDVKM. V shed 7 bases and J shed 15 bases, with 16 bases lying between them. DNA of the CDR3: TGTGCCAGCACTATAGGACGGAGGGTCCTCCACTTT. The encoded protein is CASTIGRRVLHF. The whole variable domain, remainder taken from reference TRBV28 and TRBJ1-6, is DVKVTQSSRYLVKRTGEKVFLECVQDMDHENMFWYRQDPGLGLRLIYFSYDVKMKEKGDIPEGYSVSREKKERFSLILESASTNQTSMYLCASTIGRRVLHFGNGTRLTVT.

This rearrangement joins TRBV28 to TRBJ1-2; D uncertain. The germline V gene has CDR1 MDHEN and CDR2 SYDVKM. CDR3 length: 13 amino acids. Trimming took 6 bases from V and 8 from J, leaving 16 bases between them. The DNA of the CDR3 is TGTGCCAGCAGACCATATGGAACGGGGGGCTACACCTTC. Its translation: CASRPYGTGGYTF.

This clone is a singleton in its sample. The J gene is TRBJ2-2, the V gene TRBV5-1; possibly TRBD2 for D (5 bases). This CDR3 is built from 15 residues. Germline CDR1 and CDR2: SGHRS and YFSETQ. The V end was cut by 0 bases, the J end by 7 bases, with 13 bases between. CDR3 nucleotides: TGCGCCAGCAGCTTGGCCCTAGGTGCGGGCGGGGAGCTGTTTTTT. Translating it yields CASSLALGAGGELFF.

The rearrangement joins TRBV10-1 to TRBJ2-1, with 10 bases aligning to TRBD2. Per the germline V gene, CDR1 is WNHNN and CDR2 is SYGVQD (reference sequence). The junction had 1 base not matched to a gene; V was cut back by 3 bases and J by 2 bases. This CDR3 has 15 residues. The CDR3 here is CASSELAGTYNEQFF. CDR3 coding DNA: TGCGCCAGCAGTGAACTAGCGGGGACCTACAATGAGCAGTTCTTC.

The V call is TRBV6-4, the J call TRBJ2-1; TRBD2 matches at 13 bases. Germline-derived CDR1 and CDR2 are MRHNA and SNTAGT. J gave up 8 bases and V 6 bases, and 7 bases lay outside the gene matches. This CDR3 is built from 15 residues. CDR3 region: CASSDRTSGRYEQFF. The CDR3, as DNA: TGTGCCAGCAGCGACCGGACTAGCGGGAGATATGAGCAGTTCTTC.

In its sample, this clone was seen a few times. The chain recombines TRBV19 with TRBJ2-3, with D maybe TRBD1 (5 bases). CDR3 length: 15 amino acids. Germline lookup yields CDR1 LNHDA and CDR2 SQIVND (reference sequence). V lost 4 bases and J lost 0, with 11 bases in between. The CDR3 DNA sequence: TGTGCCAGTAGTAACTGGGGCTATAGCACAGATACGCAGTATTTT. Encoded protein: CASSNWGYSTDTQYF.

The chain joins TRBV7-2 to TRBJ1-3, with a weak D call TRBD1 (5 bases). Trimming removed 5 bases from V and 0 bases from J, with 11 bases in between. This CDR3 is built from 15 residues. Germline loops: CDR1 SGHTA, CDR2 FQGNSA. DNA of the CDR3: TGTGCCAGCAGCCCGGGGCGGGGCTCTGGAAACACCATATATTTT. It yields the protein CASSPGRGSGNTIYF.

The V gene is TRBV2, the J gene TRBJ2-3; 12 bases map to TRBD1. V lost 6 bases, J lost 5 bases, and 12 bases stayed unmatched. This CDR3 comprises 17 residues. Germline CDR1 and CDR2: SNHLY and FYNNEI. The CDR3 sequence: CASRISGTGGYGDTQYF. The CDR3 DNA is TGTGCCAGCAGGATCTCCGGGACAGGGGGCTATGGAGATACGCAGTATTTT. Together with reference TRBV2 and TRBJ2-3, the CDR3 gives the full variable domain: EPEVTQTPSHQVTQMGQEVILRCVPISNHLYFYWYRQILGQKVEFLVSFYNNEISEKSEIFDDQFSVERPDGSNFTLKIRSTKLEDSAMYFCASRISGTGGYGDTQYFGPGTRLTVL.

The chain uses TRBV5-8 and TRBJ2-1, with 11 bases matching TRBD2. The ends lost 4 bases at V and 3 bases at J; junction bases unmatched: 3. Germline V gives CDR1 SGHTS, CDR2 YDEGEE. This CDR3 has 15 amino acids. The DNA for the CDR3 is TGTGCCAGCAGCCCCGGGACTAGCGGCTACAATGAGCAGTTCTTC. This encodes CASSPGTSGYNEQFF.

The chain recombines TRBV5-1 with TRBJ1-6; maybe TRBD1 (5 bases). The V end was cut by 3 bases, the J end by 8 bases, with 12 bases between. Germline V lookup: CDR1 SGHRS, CDR2 YFSETQ. The CDR3 loop spans 14 amino acids. As DNA, the CDR3 is TGCGCCAGCAGCTACCAGGGAAGGGATTCACCCCTCCACTTT. This codes for CASSYQGRDSPLHF.

V gene TRBV5-1 combines with J gene TRBJ2-7; tentative D call: TRBD1 (6 bases). Germline V gene data show CDR1 as SGHRS and CDR2 as YFSETQ. The CDR3 contains 16 residues. Trimming cost V 2 bases and J 0 bases, with 15 bases left between them. This CDR3 reads CASSFRQVASSYEQYF. The CDR3 region has the DNA TGCGCCAGCAGCTTCCGACAGGTTGCATCCTCCTACGAGCAGTACTTC.

The chain has TRBV28 and TRBJ1-2; 9 bases match TRBD1. This CDR3 spans 18 amino acids. Germline CDR1 and CDR2: MDHEN and SYDVKM. The trim removed 4 bases at V and 1 base at J, leaving 13 bases unmatched. This chain's CDR3 is CASSSPYYGTGFNYGYTF. Here the CDR3 DNA reads TGTGCCAGCAGTTCCCCATACTATGGGACAGGGTTTAACTATGGCTACACCTTC.

CDR3 nucleotide sequence: TGCGCCAGCAGTTCGGACAGGAACTCTGGAAACACCATATATTTT. Translated, it gives CASSSDRNSGNTIYF. This chain joins TRBV5-1 and TRBJ1-3; 7 bases align to TRBD1. This CDR3 contains 15 residues. V was pared by 5 bases and J by 0 bases, with 5 bases of the junction left unmatched. Germline loops: CDR1 SGHRS, CDR2 YFSETQ.

This chain links TRBV1 with TRBJ2-3; the listed D gene, TRBD2, was not tested against the DNA. TRBV1 is a pseudogene locus. The CDR3 sequence is 18 residues long. The chain's CDR3 is CTSSHPHTSPPSTDTQYF. In DNA, the CDR3 is TGCACCAGCAGCCATCCCCACACTAGCCCTCCGAGCACAGATACGCAGTATTTT.

J is TRBJ1-6 and V is TRBV15, with D uncertain. Trimming cost V 2 bases and J 7 bases, with 9 bases left between them. The CDR3 is 14 amino acids. Germline V gene data show CDR1 as LNHNV and CDR2 as YYDKDF (reference sequence). CDR3 sequence (DNA): TGTGCCACCAGCAGACACAGTGAAAATTCACCCCTCCACTTT. This encodes CATSRHSENSPLHF.

The V gene is TRBV29-1, the J gene TRBJ1-5; D not resolved. The CDR3 runs to 12 residues. Trimming cost V 5 bases and J 2 bases, with 7 bases left between them. Germline V gene lookup returns CDR1 SQVTM and CDR2 ANQGSEA. CDR3 DNA: TGCAGCGTTTCTCAGGGCAATCAGCCCCAGCATTTT. It specifies CSVSQGNQPQHF.

V and J are TRBV7-3 and TRBJ2-3; no reliable D call. The CDR3 length is 14 residues. Trimming shortened V by 2 bases and J by 0 bases, and 6 bases separated the two germline ends. Germline CDR1 reads SGHTA; CDR2 reads FQGTGA. The CDR3 sequence: CASSLYGSTDTQYF. For the CDR3, the DNA is TGTGCCAGCAGCTTATACGGGAGCACAGATACGCAGTATTTT.